The 23 T cell receptor beta chains given below trace back to one sample, sequenced in a study of T cell responses to AZD1222 COVID-19 vaccine. Generated by immunoSEQ multiplex PCR, the TCRdb table keeps only in-frame clones and is missing some. The table records approximately 210,000 clones, approximately 94% of them present only once. The material was peripheral blood, obtained 28 days after the second dose of the MenACWY control vaccine. The receptors derive from an adult who received the MenACWY meningococcal vaccine as a control.

The rearrangement joins TRBV9 to TRBJ2-6; TRBD2 matches at 9 bases. The CDR3 has 17 residues. CDR1 is SGDLS, CDR2 YYNGEE, per germline. V lost 0 bases, J lost 1 base, and 2 bases stayed unmatched. DNA of the CDR3: TGTGCCAGCAGCGTAGGTGCGGGGGGGTCTGGGGCCAACGTCCTGACTTTC. This translates into CASSVGAGGSGANVLTF.

The rearrangement joins TRBV3-1 (or the pseudogene TRBV3-2) to TRBJ2-2; no reliable D call. Trimming shortened V by 8 bases and J by 6 bases, and 10 bases separated the two germline ends. This CDR3 contains 12 residues. Germline assignment: CDR1 LGHDT and CDR2 YNNKEL (reference sequence). The CDR3 DNA reads as TGTGCCAGCGGTGGGGTCGCCGGGGAGCTGTTTTTT. This gives the protein CASGGVAGELFF.

This chain joins TRBV18 and TRBJ1-1, with 7 bases aligning to TRBD1. Trimming removed 2 bases from V and 2 bases from J; junction bases left unmatched: 5. Germline V CDR1 and CDR2: KGHSH, LQKENI. The CDR3 is made up of 15 amino acids. The CDR3 bases are TGTGCCAGCTCACCAAGGACAGGAGATAACACTGAAGCTTTCTTT. It translates to CASSPRTGDNTEAFF.

The chain uses TRBV30 and TRBJ1-5; 10 bases line up with TRBD1. The length of the CDR3 is 16 residues. Trimming removed 2 bases from V and 2 bases from J; junction bases left unmatched: 6. Looked up from germline, CDR1 is GTSNPN and CDR2 is SVGIG (reference sequence). Here the CDR3 reads CAWSRDRGGGNQPQHF. The DNA for the CDR3 is TGTGCCTGGAGTCGGGACAGGGGAGGGGGCAATCAGCCCCAGCATTTT.

The rearrangement links TRBV2 to TRBJ1-2; D remains ambiguous. The V and J ends lost 3 bases and 5 bases respectively, with 19 bases between them. CDR3 length equals 16 residues. Germline V gives CDR1 SNHLY, CDR2 FYNNEI. CDR3 in DNA: TGTGCCAGCAGTGAGGTTGGGCGGTCTGGCTTATATGGCTACACCTTC. This translates into CASSEVGRSGLYGYTF.

The chain couples TRBV6-2 or TRBV6-3 to TRBJ1-4; no firm D call. The CDR3 extends over 15 amino acids. CDR1 and CDR2 from the germline V gene are MNHEY and SVGEGT. V lost 0 bases, J lost 10 bases, and 15 bases lay in between. The CDR3 loop reads CASSYSKPGLAKLFF. Here the CDR3 DNA reads TGTGCCAGCAGTTACTCGAAACCGGGCCTCGCAAAACTGTTTTTT.

This chain uses TRBV19 with TRBJ2-1, with D possibly being TRBD2 (6 bases). The CDR3 covers 15 residues. Trimming stripped 3 bases from V and 3 bases from J, with 12 bases between. Germline loops: CDR1 LNHDA, CDR2 SQIVND (reference sequence). The CDR3 spells CASSMRDWSYNEQFF. As DNA, the CDR3 is TGTGCCAGTAGTATGCGGGACTGGAGCTACAATGAGCAGTTCTTC.

The chain uses TRBV4-3 and TRBJ1-2; 9 bases agree with TRBD1. The V gene end was trimmed by 0 bases and the J gene end by 4 bases; junction bases not matched to a gene: 3. The CDR3 is made up of 15 amino acids. Germline V lookup: CDR1 LGHNA, CDR2 YSLEER. This CDR3 is CASSQDLGQGYGYTF. In DNA, the CDR3 is TGCGCCAGCAGCCAAGATCTGGGACAGGGCTATGGCTACACCTTC.

The chain uses TRBV18 and TRBJ2-7; possible D gene TRBD1, 5 bases. V was shortened by 3 bases and J by 3 bases, with 15 bases between the two germline ends. The CDR3 is 15 amino acids. Germline-derived CDR1 and CDR2 are KGHSH and LQKENI. The CDR3 DNA reads TGTGCCAGCTCACCCCAGGGCAACGACGTCTACGAGCAGTACTTC. Residues: CASSPQGNDVYEQYF.

This clone was detected once. The chain employs TRBV2 and TRBJ1-1; unclear D gene. CDR1 SNHLY and CDR2 FYNNEI come from the germline V gene. V was pared by 4 bases and J by 0 bases, with 9 bases between. This CDR3 spans 14 amino acids. The CDR3 region is CASSVDLMNTEAFF. CDR3 in DNA: TGTGCCAGCAGTGTTGACCTCATGAACACTGAAGCTTTCTTT.

The chain combines TRBV7-3 with TRBJ1-2; D remains ambiguous. Trimming cost V 2 bases and J 2 bases, with 12 bases left between them. The CDR3 extends over 15 amino acids. CDR1 is SGHTA, CDR2 FQGTGA, per germline. For the CDR3, the DNA is TGTGCCAGCAGCTTAGGTGTCGGCGGCAACTATGGCTACACCTTC. Translated, it gives CASSLGVGGNYGYTF.

As for this clone: The junction departs from the called germline gene at one end, perhaps through a read error. V and J are TRBV7-7 and TRBJ2-3, with TRBD2 matching over 9 bases. In germline, CDR1 is SSHAT, CDR2 FNYEAQ (reference sequence). The CDR3 is 20 residues long. CDR3 in amino acids: CASSLRNRAGGPGVTDTQYF. CDR3 bases: TGTGCTAGCAGCTTACGGAACCGGGCGGGAGGGCCTGGGGTAACAGATACGCAGTATTTT. Complete variable domain (other parts from reference TRBV7-7 and TRBJ2-3): GAGVSQSPRYKVTKRGQDVTLRCDPISSHATLYWYQQALGQGPEFLTYFNYEAQPDKSGLPSDRFSAERPEGSISTLTIQRTEQRDSAMYRCASSLRNRAGGPGVTDTQYFGPGTRLTVL.

This sequence joins TRBV11-1 and TRBJ2-7; D tentatively fits TRBD1 or TRBD2 (5 bases each). The germline V and J ends were trimmed by 2 bases and 2 bases, with 10 bases remaining between them. The CDR3 covers 14 residues. Per germline, CDR1 SGHAT and CDR2 FQDESV (reference sequence). CDR3 in amino acids: CASSLRDRPYEQYF. The DNA of the CDR3 is TGTGCCAGCAGCTTAAGGGACCGGCCCTACGAGCAGTACTTC.

The chain uses TRBV6-1 and TRBJ2-7, with D maybe TRBD1 (7 bases). The CDR3 covers 18 residues. The germline V gene encodes CDR1 MNHNS and CDR2 SASEGT. V was cut by 2 bases and J by 4 bases, with 24 bases left in between. This CDR3 reads CASSESWTLTGRPYEQYF. CDR3 bases: TGTGCCAGCAGTGAATCCTGGACTTTGACAGGGAGGCCGTACGAGCAGTACTTC.

This sequence joins TRBV7-2 and TRBJ1-1; unclear D gene. The CDR3 sequence is 14 residues long. The V end lost 1 base, the J end lost 2 bases, and 8 bases lay between the germline ends. The germline V gene encodes CDR1 SGHTA and CDR2 FQGNSA. The CDR3 DNA reads as TGTGCCAGCAGCTTAGGAGGGCTAAACACTGAAGCTTTCTTT. This sequence encodes CASSLGGLNTEAFF.

V is TRBV2 and J is TRBJ2-6; D is ambiguous. Germline V gene sequence: CDR1 SNHLY, CDR2 FYNNEI. V lost 5 bases to trimming and J lost 0 bases, with 5 bases between them. The CDR3 is made up of 14 amino acids. The DNA for the CDR3 is TGTGCCAGCAGTTCTCTCTCTGGGGCCAACGTCCTGACTTTC. This sequence encodes CASSSLSGANVLTF.

The chain carries TRBV28 and TRBJ2-1; D is possibly TRBD1 (6 bases). This CDR3 comprises 12 residues. Germline V CDR1 and CDR2: MDHEN, SYDVKM. Trimming left V 5 bases short and J 14 bases short, with 16 bases between. The CDR3 spells CASSLIQGPEFF. The CDR3 DNA sequence: TGTGCCAGCAGTCTAATACAGGGTCCAGAGTTCTTC.

CDR3 DNA: TGTGCCAGCAGCTTTGCAGGGATGGGATACGAGCAGTACTTC. Its protein is CASSFAGMGYEQYF. The gene calls are TRBV7-2 and TRBJ2-7; D may be TRBD1 (5 bases). CDR1 SGHTA and CDR2 FQGNSA come from the germline V gene. The CDR3 totals 14 residues. Trimming removed 3 bases from V and 4 bases from J, with 13 bases in between.

The chain joins TRBV6-5 to TRBJ2-2; no clear D. The CDR3 contains 14 residues. V gave up 2 bases and J gave up 6 bases, with 10 bases separating them. Germline CDR1 is MNHEY and CDR2 is SVGAGI. The CDR3 DNA sequence: TGTGCCAGCAGTTACACTTCTTTGGCCGGGGAGCTGTTTTTT. Encoded protein: CASSYTSLAGELFF.

The J gene is TRBJ2-7, the V gene TRBV5-1; the D gene could be TRBD1 or TRBD2 (5 bases each). Germline V gene data show CDR1 as SGHRS and CDR2 as YFSETQ. The CDR3 length is 15 residues. The V gene lost 4 bases and the J gene lost 3 bases, with 17 bases spanning the gap. This chain's CDR3 is CASSEPGRRGYEQYF. The CDR3 DNA reads as TGCGCCAGCAGCGAACCGGGGAGAAGGGGCTACGAGCAGTACTTC.

The rearrangement joins TRBV6-5 to TRBJ2-7; D assignment may be TRBD1 or TRBD2 (5 bases each). Germline V gives CDR1 MNHEY, CDR2 SVGAGI. CDR3 length: 14 amino acids. V was shortened by 2 bases and J by 7 bases, with 15 bases between the two germline ends. The CDR3 reads CASSYRDDLREQYF. The CDR3 DNA reads as TGTGCCAGCAGTTACCGGGACGACCTCAGGGAGCAGTACTTC.

This clone was recorded only once. V usage is TRBV27 and J usage is TRBJ1-1, with 8 bases aligning to TRBD1. V was clipped by 5 bases and J by 2 bases; unmatched bases: 10. This CDR3 contains 16 residues. Germline lookup yields CDR1 MNHEY and CDR2 SMNVEV (reference sequence). CDR3 in amino acids: CASSPLQGVKNTEAFF. CDR3 DNA sequence: TGTGCCAGCAGTCCCCTACAGGGGGTAAAAAACACTGAAGCTTTCTTT.

The chain employs TRBV2 and TRBJ2-2; 7 nucleotides agree with TRBD1. Germline CDR1 and CDR2: SNHLY and FYNNEI. Trimming took 7 bases from V and 6 from J; bases not matched to a gene: 11. The CDR3 totals 15 residues. CDR3 loop: CASKTTGVEAGELFF. In DNA, the CDR3 is TGTGCCAGCAAGACAACAGGGGTCGAAGCCGGGGAGCTGTTTTTT.